This passage covers 29 T cell receptor beta chains from one sample sequenced in a study of blood T cell repertoires in COVID-19. Measured with immunoSEQ multiplex PCR; TCRdb has only the in-frame clones, and not every one. The table lists fewer than 85,000 clones, about 70% of them singletons. Sequencing was performed on peripheral blood. The receptor set was obtained from a woman in her sixties or seventies with acute or convalescent COVID-19.

This clone has a single count. The chain is built from TRBV24-1 and TRBJ1-4; D ambiguous. Germline-derived CDR1 and CDR2 are KGHDR and SFDVKD. Between the trimmed V and J ends, which lost 2 bases and 0 bases, there was a span of 12 bases. This CDR3 contains 17 residues. The CDR3 bases are TGTGCCACCAGTGATTCGAGGACGGGATCAACTAATGAAAAACTGTTTTTT. Translating it yields CATSDSRTGSTNEKLFF.

The V call is TRBV19, the J call TRBJ1-2; 9 nucleotides align to TRBD1. Looked up from germline, CDR1 is LNHDA and CDR2 is SQIVND (reference sequence). With V trimmed by 3 bases and J by 8 bases, 7 bases remained unmatched. This CDR3 is 14 amino acids long. This chain's CDR3 is CASSIVGQGQGYTF. The CDR3 region has the DNA TGTGCCAGTAGTATTGTGGGACAGGGACAAGGCTACACCTTC.

This clone was counted only a few times. The J gene is TRBJ2-3, the V gene TRBV20-1; D not certain. In germline, CDR1 is DFQATT, CDR2 SNEGSKA (reference sequence). CDR3 length: 11 amino acids. With 4 bases removed from V and 8 bases from J, the gap between germline ends came to 10 bases. The CDR3 reads CSAMFSSTQYF. The DNA for the CDR3 is TGCAGTGCTATGTTTTCTAGTACGCAGTATTTT.

The rearrangement joins TRBV29-1 to TRBJ1-2, with 7 nucleotides matching TRBD1. The CDR3 is made up of 13 amino acids. J was trimmed by 8 bases and V by 0 bases; bases with no gene match: 6. Germline V gives CDR1 SQVTM, CDR2 ANQGSEA. The CDR3 coding sequence is TGCAGCGTTGAAGAAAAGGGGGCGCGAGGCTACACCTTC. Translated, it gives CSVEEKGARGYTF.

This clone was seen once. V is TRBV5-1 and J is TRBJ2-2, with unresolved D. V lost 0 bases, J lost 6 bases, and 6 bases lay in between. This CDR3 region has 13 residues. CDR1 SGHRS and CDR2 YFSETQ come from the germline V gene. The CDR3 DNA reads TGCGCCAGCAGCTTGGAGCAGGCCGGGGAGCTGTTTTTT. Translated: CASSLEQAGELFF.

The chain is built from TRBV28 and TRBJ1-4, with 7 bases fitting TRBD1. The CDR3 is made up of 15 amino acids. V was pared by 6 bases and J by 8 bases, with 12 bases of the junction left unmatched. CDR1 and CDR2 (germline): MDHEN, SYDVKM. CDR3 bases: TGTGCCAGCAGCCCAGTTGGAGGGGGCAAAGAAAAACTGTTTTTT. Encoded protein: CASSPVGGGKEKLFF.

The chain combines TRBV7-2 with TRBJ2-7, with D tentatively TRBD2 (6 bases). Germline V lookup: CDR1 SGHTA, CDR2 FQGNSA. Trimming took off 3 bases at V and 7 bases at J, with 13 bases between the two ends. The CDR3 totals 13 residues. The CDR3: CASSLEGNREQYF. DNA of the CDR3: TGTGCCAGCAGCTTGGAGGGAAATAGGGAGCAGTACTTC.

The chain uses TRBV7-9 and TRBJ2-1; 8 bases map to TRBD1. The V segment lost 3 bases and the J segment 0 bases; nucleotides outside the gene matches: 13. The CDR3 loop spans 19 amino acids. Germline V gene lookup returns CDR1 SEHNR and CDR2 FQNEAQ (reference sequence). The CDR3 DNA reads as TGTGCCAGCAGCTTCCCCCAGGGGGCAAAAGGGAGCTCCTACAATGAGCAGTTCTTC. It encodes CASSFPQGAKGSSYNEQFF. The entire variable domain, with the rest obtained from reference TRBV7-9 and TRBJ2-1, is as follows: DTGVSQNPRHKITKRGQNVTFRCDPISEHNRLYWYRQTLGQGPEFLTYFQNEAQLEKSRLLSDRFSAERPKGSFSTLEIQRTEQGDSAMYLCASSFPQGAKGSSYNEQFFGPGTRLTVL.

The chain joins TRBV2 to TRBJ1-2; D is ambiguous. V was pared by 2 bases and J by 7 bases, with 17 bases between. The CDR3 covers 15 residues. Germline V gene data show CDR1 as SNHLY and CDR2 as FYNNEI. The CDR3 region is CASSESQTLSGGYTF. CDR3 sequence (DNA): TGTGCCAGCAGTGAATCACAAACACTGTCGGGTGGCTACACCTTC.

The chain employs TRBV5-4 and TRBJ2-7, with D perhaps matching TRBD2 (5 bases). Germline assignment: CDR1 SGHNT and CDR2 YYREEE (reference sequence). The CDR3 is 14 amino acids. V was pared by 3 bases and J by 4 bases, with 14 bases between. The CDR3 loop reads CASSSAGREYEQYF. DNA of the CDR3: TGTGCCAGCAGCTCGGCGGGTCGAGAATACGAGCAGTACTTC.

This clone was picked up a small number of times. V usage is TRBV29-1 and J usage is TRBJ2-3; the match to TRBD1 covers 9 bases. The CDR3 runs 16 residues. Germline-derived CDR1 and CDR2 are SQVTM and ANQGSEA. J gave up 2 bases and V 3 bases, and 9 bases lay outside the gene matches. The CDR3 sequence is CSVEGADRGYTDTQYF. For the CDR3, the DNA is TGCAGCGTTGAGGGCGCGGACAGGGGATACACAGATACGCAGTATTTT.

The V call is TRBV7-2, the J call TRBJ2-1; TRBD1 aligns across 8 bases. The CDR3 runs to 15 residues. Germline values: CDR1 SGHTA, CDR2 FQGNSA. V was clipped by 3 bases and J by 9 bases; unmatched bases: 10. The CDR3 loop is CASSFLGQGGTEQFF. The CDR3 DNA reads TGTGCCAGCAGCTTCCTAGGACAGGGTGGTACTGAGCAGTTCTTC.

CDR3 coding DNA: TGCGCCAGCAGCTTGGGGGCACGAACCTCTTCCGAGCAGTACTTC. Its translation is CASSLGARTSSEQYF. The genes are TRBV5-1 and TRBJ2-7; D is uncertain. The CDR3 has 15 amino acids. V was trimmed by 0 bases and J by 6 bases, leaving 16 bases between them. The germline CDR1 and CDR2 sequences are SGHRS and YFSETQ.

The rearrangement joins TRBV5-1 to TRBJ2-5; TRBD1 might be the D (7 bases). Germline V CDR1 and CDR2: SGHRS, YFSETQ. The CDR3 consists of 17 residues. Trimming removed 0 bases from V and 2 bases from J, with 17 bases in between. CDR3: CASSLEPGRGVQETQYF. As DNA, the CDR3 is TGCGCCAGCAGCTTGGAGCCTGGCAGGGGGGTTCAAGAGACCCAGTACTTC.

CDR3 sequence: CSVSRDSYEQYF. CDR3 sequence (DNA): TGCAGCGTAAGCAGGGACAGCTACGAGCAGTACTTC. The chain joins TRBV29-1 to TRBJ2-7, with TRBD1 matching 7 bases. V trimming: 6 bases; J trimming: 3 bases; junction bases outside the gene matches: 5. The CDR3 runs to 12 residues. Germline-derived CDR1 and CDR2 are SQVTM and ANQGSEA.

This sequence joins TRBV28 and TRBJ1-2, with D unresolved. Per the germline V gene, CDR1 is MDHEN and CDR2 is SYDVKM. The ends were cut back, 7 bases at V and 2 bases at J, with 14 bases in the middle. CDR3 size: 14 residues. For the CDR3, the DNA is TGTGCCAGCACTAGGAAGCCCCTCAACTATGGCTACACCTTC. It encodes CASTRKPLNYGYTF.

The J gene is TRBJ2-2, the V gene TRBV7-2; TRBD1 aligns across 9 bases. V gave up 10 bases and J gave up 4 bases; unmatched junction bases: 7. Germline CDR1 and CDR2: SGHTA and FQGNSA. The CDR3 totals 14 residues. CDR3 sequence reads: CAIEGQGGTGELFF. In DNA, the CDR3 is TGTGCCATCGAGGGACAGGGAGGCACCGGGGAGCTGTTTTTT.

Turning to this clone: A read error may account for a junction end that differs from germline. CDR3 sequence (DNA): TGCCCCAGCAGTGACCTCGGGGGGGGGAGAAGAGCTTGGGGAAACATTCAGTACTTC. This translates into CPSSDLGGGRRAWGNIQYF. V is TRBV10-2 and J is TRBJ2-4; 8 bases align to TRBD2. CDR1 WSHSY and CDR2 SAAADI come from the germline V gene. There are 19 residues in the CDR3.

The sample holds one count of this clone. The chain recombines TRBV6-1 with TRBJ2-7; 9 positions match TRBD2. Germline assignment: CDR1 MNHNS and CDR2 SASEGT. The V and J ends lost 2 bases and 4 bases, in that order; junction bases with no gene match: 0. The CDR3 totals 13 residues. The chain's CDR3 is CASSELAGYEQYF. CDR3 sequence (DNA): TGTGCCAGCAGTGAACTAGCGGGATACGAGCAGTACTTC.

This clone was picked up a small number of times. The chain uses TRBV9 and TRBJ1-3; 7 bases are a match to TRBD1. The trim removed 3 bases at V and 2 bases at J, leaving 5 bases unmatched. The CDR3 extends over 15 amino acids. In germline, CDR1 is SGDLS, CDR2 YYNGEE. In DNA form, the CDR3 reads TGTGCCAGCAGCGGACTTACAGGGGCTGGAAACACCATATATTTT. Its protein product is CASSGLTGAGNTIYF.

This clone came up a few times. This sequence joins TRBV27 and TRBJ1-6; TRBD1 is a possible D gene (5 bases). The CDR3 has 13 amino acids. Germline CDR1 reads MNHEY; CDR2 reads SMNVEV (reference sequence). V shed 2 bases and J shed 8 bases, with 7 bases lying between them. CDR3 DNA: TGTGCCAGCAGTTTAACCAGGGATTCACCCCTCCACTTT. Translating it yields CASSLTRDSPLHF.

The sample holds a few counts of this clone. The V and J genes are TRBV7-2 and TRBJ1-5, with D tentatively TRBD1 (5 bases). Trimming took off 5 bases at V and 1 base at J, with 12 bases between the two ends. Per the germline V gene, CDR1 is SGHTA and CDR2 is FQGNSA. This CDR3 is built from 15 residues. The CDR3 region has the DNA TGTGCCAGCAGCCCAATGACAGTGAGCAATCAGCCCCAGCATTTT. It encodes CASSPMTVSNQPQHF.

The rearrangement uses TRBV15 and TRBJ1-2; weak D call: TRBD1 (5 bases). V was pared by 1 base and J by 6 bases, with 15 bases between. This CDR3 has 15 residues. From germline, CDR1 is LNHNV and CDR2 YYDKDF (reference sequence). CDR3 sequence reads: CATSRGGGTRDGYTF. The CDR3 coding sequence is TGTGCCACCAGCAGAGGGGGCGGGACTAGGGATGGCTACACCTTC.

This rearrangement joins TRBV5-4 to TRBJ2-7, with D tentatively TRBD2 (7 bases). There are 14 residues in the CDR3. Trimming removed 1 base from V and 2 bases from J, with 10 bases in between. The germline V gene encodes CDR1 SGHNT and CDR2 YYREEE (reference sequence). CDR3 DNA sequence: TGTGCCAGCAGCTTGAGGGGGGGGGCCTACGAGCAGTACTTC. This codes for CASSLRGGAYEQYF.

The chain couples TRBV30 to TRBJ1-6; 9 nucleotides agree with TRBD1. The CDR3 runs to 14 residues. The junction had 5 bases not matched to a gene; V was cut back by 5 bases and J by 6 bases. Germline V gene data show CDR1 as GTSNPN and CDR2 as SVGIG (reference sequence). CDR3 in DNA: TGTGCCTGGCGGGGGGACAGGGCTAATTCACCCCTCCACTTT. Its translation is CAWRGDRANSPLHF.

The rearrangement joins TRBV5-1 to TRBJ2-1; a weak D match, TRBD2 (7 bases). The CDR3 sequence is 16 residues long. Germline V gene sequence: CDR1 SGHRS, CDR2 YFSETQ. Between the trimmed V and J ends, which lost 5 bases and 2 bases, there was a span of 17 bases. This CDR3 is CASSFSSGGAYNEQFF. The DNA for the CDR3 is TGCGCCAGCAGTTTTTCTTCGGGGGGCGCCTACAATGAGCAGTTCTTC.

Only a few counts were recorded for this clone. The CDR3 sequence is CASSPIGQGGYGYTF. The CDR3 region has the DNA TGTGCCAGCAGCCCAATAGGACAGGGCGGCTATGGCTACACCTTC. This chain uses TRBV3-1 (or the pseudogene TRBV3-2) with TRBJ1-2, with 8 bases matching TRBD1. Per the germline V gene, CDR1 is LGHDT and CDR2 is YNNKEL (reference sequence). V lost 4 bases and J lost 4; bases outside the gene matches: 8. CDR3 length equals 15 residues.

The V call is TRBV5-1, the J call TRBJ1-4; D call uncertain. The CDR3 has 14 residues. CDR1 is SGHRS, CDR2 YFSETQ, per germline. Trimming took off 4 bases at V and 4 bases at J, with 11 bases between the two ends. The chain's CDR3 is CASSPPGNNEKLFF. The CDR3 DNA follows: TGCGCCAGCAGCCCGCCGGGAAATAATGAAAAACTGTTTTTT.

This clone is categorized as medium-sized. This rearrangement joins TRBV7-9 to TRBJ1-2, with TRBD1 matching 9 bases. Per germline, CDR1 SEHNR and CDR2 FQNEAQ (reference sequence). With V trimmed by 0 bases and J by 6 bases, 8 bases remained unmatched. The CDR3 consists of 16 residues. CDR3 coding DNA: TGTGCCAGCAGCTTAGCGGGGACAGGGAATCGGGATGGCTACACCTTC. Translated, it gives CASSLAGTGNRDGYTF.